This T cell receptor (beta chain) was profiled in a study of patients and donors after allogeneic stem cell transplantation. TCRdb ran MiXCR on the RT-PCR reads and lists one entry per CDR3 protein. The data hold about 230,000 distinct CDR3 sequences, with roughly 14% observed a single time. J gave up 6 bases and V 5 bases, and 12 bases lay outside the gene matches. CDR3 length: 16 residues. Germline CDR1 reads SGHTA; CDR2 reads FQGNSA. Sequencing was performed on blood, either unsorted or a sorted T cell fraction (not recorded which). The TCR comes from a human donor who was either an allogeneic HSCT recipient or a stem cell or donor lymphocyte infusion donor (not recorded which). It is not recorded whose cells these are; they may come from a transplant donor. The rearrangement uses TRBV7-2 and TRBJ2-1, with 8 bases matching TRBD2. DNA for the CDR3: TGTGCCAGCAGCCCCACCTCGGGGGGGGCGGGCAATGAGCAGTTCTTC. Protein sequence: CASSPTSGGAGNEQFF.